The next 20 T cell receptor beta chains were all read from a single sample in a study of pediatric ulcerative colitis. Clones were sequenced by immunoSEQ multiplex PCR, and TCRdb holds only the in-frame ones, with some missing. Of 35,000 to 45,000 clones listed, about 81% are singletons. The rectum was sampled with one to two pinch biopsies at colonoscopy. The sample taken for sequencing was gut tissue. Receptor source: a boy aged 5-17 years with severe ulcerative colitis.

This chain joins TRBV2 and TRBJ2-2; D possibly corresponds to TRBD2 (6 bases). The CDR3 is 14 residues long. The germline V gene has CDR1 SNHLY and CDR2 FYNNEI. The V end lost 1 base, the J end lost 6 bases, and 9 bases lay between the germline ends. The DNA of the CDR3 is TGTGCCAGCAGTGAAGATAGGAGGGCCGGGGAGCTGTTTTTT. Residues: CASSEDRRAGELFF.

CDR3 protein: CARSLDPGRRDRNQPQHF. The CDR3 DNA is TGTGCCAGAAGCTTGGACCCTGGACGCCGGGACAGAAATCAGCCCCAGCATTTT. The chain carries TRBV5-3 and TRBJ1-5; 7 bases agree with TRBD1. TRBV5-3 is an ORF, with its function uncertain. V dropped 0 bases and J dropped 4; count of bases not matched to a gene: 13. This CDR3 comprises 18 residues.

The chain links TRBV5-1 to TRBJ2-7; D unresolved. Between the trimmed V and J ends, which lost 3 bases and 0 bases, there was a span of 16 bases. From germline, CDR1 is SGHRS and CDR2 YFSETQ. This CDR3 comprises 16 residues. Here the CDR3 DNA reads TGCGCCAGCAGCTATGGGTTCGACCGCAGCTCCTACGAGCAGTACTTC. Residues: CASSYGFDRSSYEQYF. The whole variable domain, remainder taken from reference TRBV5-1 and TRBJ2-7, is KAGVTQTPRYLIKTRGQQVTLSCSPISGHRSVSWYQQTPGQGLQFLFEYFSETQRNKGNFPGRFSGRQFSNSRSEMNVSTLELGDSALYLCASSYGFDRSSYEQYFGPGTRLTVT.

The chain carries TRBV7-8 and TRBJ2-3; a weak D match, TRBD2 (6 bases). The V end lost 2 bases, the J end lost 1 base, and 10 bases lay between the germline ends. Germline-derived CDR1 and CDR2 are SGHVS and FQNEAQ. This CDR3 spans 15 amino acids. The CDR3, as DNA: TGTGCCAGCAGCTTACGGGGGTCACGCACAGATACGCAGTATTTT. This codes for CASSLRGSRTDTQYF.

V usage is TRBV2 and J usage is TRBJ2-7, with 7 bases aligning to TRBD2. CDR1 is SNHLY and CDR2 is FYNNEI in the germline V gene. The ends lost 6 bases at V and 7 bases at J; junction bases unmatched: 3. The CDR3 covers 11 residues. The CDR3 loop reads CASSPGGEQYF. The CDR3 DNA is TGTGCCAGCAGCCCGGGGGGAGAGCAGTACTTC. Filled out from reference TRBV2 and TRBJ2-7, the complete variable domain reads EPEVTQTPSHQVTQMGQEVILRCVPISNHLYFYWYRQILGQKVEFLVSFYNNEISEKSEIFDDQFSVERPDGSNFTLKIRSTKLEDSAMYFCASSPGGEQYFGPGTRLTVT.

The CDR3 DNA sequence: TGTGCCATCGGACAGCCTAATCAGCCCCAGCATTTT. Encoded protein: CAIGQPNQPQHF. The V gene is TRBV10-3, the J gene TRBJ1-5; tentatively, D is TRBD1 (6 bases). The germline V gene encodes CDR1 ENHRY and CDR2 SYGVKD. This CDR3 is built from 12 residues. V shed 8 bases and J shed 4 bases, with 9 bases lying between them.

The V and J genes are TRBV9 and TRBJ1-1, with 7 bases matching TRBD1. The CDR3 length is 13 residues. The V segment lost 0 bases and the J segment 4 bases; nucleotides outside the gene matches: 0. The germline gives CDR1 SGDLS, CDR2 YYNGEE. This CDR3 is CASSVGDSTEAFF. The CDR3 DNA is TGTGCCAGCAGCGTAGGGGACAGCACTGAAGCTTTCTTT.

V and J are TRBV4-2 and TRBJ2-7; D not resolved. Trimming took off 0 bases at V and 11 bases at J, with 14 bases between the two ends. The CDR3 totals 13 residues. Germline values: CDR1 LGHNA, CDR2 YNFKEQ. The CDR3 spells CASSQDIGNREYF. The CDR3, as DNA: TGTGCCAGCAGCCAAGATATTGGGAATAGAGAGTACTTC.

The chain couples TRBV5-1 to TRBJ2-2; D possibly uses TRBD1 or TRBD2 (5 bases each). The CDR3 is 14 amino acids. The germline V gene has CDR1 SGHRS and CDR2 YFSETQ. With 7 bases removed from V and 3 bases from J, the gap between germline ends came to 13 bases. CDR3 sequence: CASRGVGDTGELFF. Written as DNA, the CDR3 is TGCGCCAGCCGAGGGGTGGGGGACACCGGGGAGCTGTTTTTT.

This clone showed up just once. J is TRBJ2-3 and V is TRBV7-9; D call uncertain. The V gene lost 5 bases and the J gene lost 2 bases, with 11 bases spanning the gap. This CDR3 has 14 residues. The germline gives CDR1 SEHNR, CDR2 FQNEAQ (reference sequence). The CDR3 nucleotides are TGTGCCAGCAGCCCCAGCCAGGACACAGATACGCAGTATTTT. Translation: CASSPSQDTDTQYF.

This clone was found once. The chain carries TRBV2 and TRBJ2-4; no reliable D call. The V gene lost 2 bases and the J gene lost 9 bases, with 14 bases spanning the gap. CDR1 is SNHLY and CDR2 is FYNNEI in the germline V gene. The CDR3 extends over 14 amino acids. Here the CDR3 DNA reads TGTGCCAGCAGTGAACCCCCCGGCAGTGGCATTCAGTACTTC. Protein product: CASSEPPGSGIQYF.

This clone was seen a handful of times. V and J are TRBV5-5 and TRBJ2-5, with no clear D. This CDR3 region has 11 residues. Germline assignment: CDR1 SGHKS and CDR2 YYEKEE (reference sequence). V lost 3 bases to trimming and J lost 2 bases, with 2 bases between them. The CDR3 region has the DNA TGTGCCAGCAGCTCTCAAGAGACCCAGTACTTC. Protein sequence: CASSSQETQYF.

The genes are TRBV6-5 and TRBJ1-2, with D perhaps TRBD1 (5 bases). The CDR3 spans 15 residues. V shed 0 bases and J shed 4 bases, with 12 bases lying between them. Per germline, CDR1 MNHEY and CDR2 SVGAGI. The CDR3 spells CASSYSADSRYGYTF. The CDR3 bases are TGTGCCAGCAGTTACTCGGCTGACAGCCGCTATGGCTACACCTTC.

The chain links TRBV7-9 to TRBJ1-6; 7 bases fit TRBD1. The length of the CDR3 is 14 residues. V lost 5 bases, J lost 9 bases, and 7 bases stayed unmatched. CDR1 and CDR2 (germline): SEHNR, FQNEAQ (reference sequence). The CDR3 sequence is CASSPTGDVSPLHF. CDR3 DNA sequence: TGTGCCAGCAGCCCCACAGGGGACGTTTCACCCCTCCACTTT.

This clone was detected only once. The chain has TRBV5-4 and TRBJ1-2; the match to TRBD1 covers 9 bases. Germline assignment: CDR1 SGHNT and CDR2 YYREEE (reference sequence). This CDR3 spans 14 amino acids. Germline trimming cut 0 bases from V and 6 bases from J; bases unmatched to any gene: 3. CDR3 in amino acids: CASSLDRGQDGYTF. CDR3 sequence (DNA): TGTGCCAGCAGCTTGGACAGGGGGCAAGATGGCTACACCTTC.

The V gene is TRBV6-1, the J gene TRBJ2-5; no firm D call. The CDR3 is made up of 13 amino acids. Trimming removed 0 bases at V and 12 bases at J, with 14 bases between. From germline, CDR1 is MNHNS and CDR2 SASEGT. The DNA for the CDR3 is TGTGCCAGCAGTGAAGCGACCCGGTGGGAAAAGTACTTC. Protein sequence: CASSEATRWEKYF.

There are a few counts of this clone. The chain uses TRBV2 and TRBJ2-2; D is undetermined. V dropped 3 bases and J dropped 5 bases, with 10 bases sitting between them. The germline gives CDR1 SNHLY, CDR2 FYNNEI. The CDR3 is 14 residues long. CDR3 region: CASSDYVSTGELFF. In nucleotides, the CDR3 is TGTGCCAGCAGTGATTACGTATCAACCGGGGAGCTGTTTTTT.

This chain joins TRBV6-6 and TRBJ2-1; D call uncertain. Trimming cost V 3 bases and J 4 bases, with 7 bases left between them. The CDR3 is 13 amino acids. Germline V gives CDR1 MNHNY, CDR2 SVGAGI (reference sequence). The CDR3 loop reads CASSYTTYNEQFF. The CDR3 coding sequence is TGTGCCAGCAGTTATACCACTTACAATGAGCAGTTCTTC.

The CDR3, as DNA: TGCGCCAGCAGCTTGGTAACAGGGACAGGGGGCTACACCTTC. It encodes CASSLVTGTGGYTF. This chain connects TRBV5-1 to TRBJ1-2; 9 bases fit TRBD1. CDR3 length: 14 amino acids. V was clipped by 0 bases and J by 8 bases; unmatched bases: 5. Per germline, CDR1 SGHRS and CDR2 YFSETQ.

The chain uses TRBV25-1 and TRBJ2-7, with a tentative D call TRBD1 (6 bases). The V end was cut by 4 bases, the J end by 0 bases, with 13 bases between. CDR1 is MGHDK and CDR2 is SYGVNS in the germline V gene. The CDR3 runs to 15 residues. Written as DNA, the CDR3 is TGTGCCAGCAGTGCATCGGGACAAAACTCCTACGAGCAGTACTTC. This encodes CASSASGQNSYEQYF.